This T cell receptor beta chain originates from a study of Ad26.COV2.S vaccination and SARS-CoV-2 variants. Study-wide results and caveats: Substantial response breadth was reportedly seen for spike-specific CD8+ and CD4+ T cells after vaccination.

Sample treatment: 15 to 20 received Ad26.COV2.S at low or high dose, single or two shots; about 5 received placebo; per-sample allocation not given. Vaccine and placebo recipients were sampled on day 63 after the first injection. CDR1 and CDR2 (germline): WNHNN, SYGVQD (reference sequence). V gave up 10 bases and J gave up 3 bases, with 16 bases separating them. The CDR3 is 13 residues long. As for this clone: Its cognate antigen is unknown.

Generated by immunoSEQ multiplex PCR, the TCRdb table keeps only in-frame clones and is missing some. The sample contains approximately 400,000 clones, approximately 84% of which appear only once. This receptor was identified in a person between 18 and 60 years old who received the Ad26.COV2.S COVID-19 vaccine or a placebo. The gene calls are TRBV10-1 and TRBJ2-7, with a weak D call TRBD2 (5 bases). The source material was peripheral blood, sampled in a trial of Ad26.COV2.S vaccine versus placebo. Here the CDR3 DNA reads TGCGCCACCCCGGCGGAGGCCCTCTACGAGCAGTACTTC. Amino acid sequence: CATPAEALYEQYF.